The sequence of this T cell receptor (beta chain) was determined in a study of blood T cell repertoires in COVID-19. The wider study: Specimens from acute and convalescent COVID-19 originated in the United States, Italy and Spain. From T cells, B-cell-depleted T cells, or PBMCs came the material, which was cDNA or gDNA.

As handled by the study authors: Quantification of nucleated cells was approximated via reference gene primer amplification. Libraries were prepared by immunoSEQ multiplex PCR; TCRdb keeps only in-frame clonotypes and omits some of them. The V and J calls and clone size were taken over from that table, and D and trimming were inferred from the DNA. The table lists under 250,000 clones, 70% to 90% of them singletons. CDR3 size: 14 residues. V gave up 2 bases and J gave up 0 bases, with 8 bases separating them. The germline V gene encodes CDR1 MNHEY and CDR2 SMNVEV (reference sequence). The receptor was derived from a middle-aged man who had recovered from COVID-19. Sample: peripheral blood. The chain joins TRBV27 to TRBJ2-7; D remains unclear. CDR3: CASSLDSVSYEQYF. CDR3 sequence (DNA): TGTGCCAGCAGTTTAGACTCTGTCTCCTACGAGCAGTACTTC.